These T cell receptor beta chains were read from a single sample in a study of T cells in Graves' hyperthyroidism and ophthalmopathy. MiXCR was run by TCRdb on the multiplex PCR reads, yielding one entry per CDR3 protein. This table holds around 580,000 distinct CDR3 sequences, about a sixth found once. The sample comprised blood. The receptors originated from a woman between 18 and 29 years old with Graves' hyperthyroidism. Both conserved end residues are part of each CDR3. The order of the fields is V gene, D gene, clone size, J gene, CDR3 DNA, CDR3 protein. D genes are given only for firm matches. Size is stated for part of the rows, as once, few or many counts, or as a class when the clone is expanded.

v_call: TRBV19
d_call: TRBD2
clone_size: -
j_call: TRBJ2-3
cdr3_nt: TGTGCCACAAAACTAGCGGGGTTCACAGATACGCAGTATTTT
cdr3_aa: CATKLAGFTDTQYF

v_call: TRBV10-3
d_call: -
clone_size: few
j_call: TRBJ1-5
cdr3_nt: TGTGCCATCAGGATCAGTATTCGTCAGCCCCAGCATTTT
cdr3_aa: CAIRISIRQPQHF

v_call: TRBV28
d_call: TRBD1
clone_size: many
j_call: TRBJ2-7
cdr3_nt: TGTGCCAGCAAGACAGGGGCGGGAAAGCAGTACTTC
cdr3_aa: CASKTGAGKQYF

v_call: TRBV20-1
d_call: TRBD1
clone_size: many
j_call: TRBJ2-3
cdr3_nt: TGCAGTGCTACTGACAGGGTCACAGATACGCAGTATTTT
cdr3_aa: CSATDRVTDTQYF

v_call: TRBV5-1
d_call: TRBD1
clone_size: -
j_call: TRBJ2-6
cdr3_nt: TGCGCCAGCAGCGTTACGGACAGGGGATCTGGGGCCAACGTCCTGACTTTC
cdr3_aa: CASSVTDRGSGANVLTF

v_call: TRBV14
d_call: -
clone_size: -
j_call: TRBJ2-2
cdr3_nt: TGTGCCAGCAGCCAGCCGGGACGGGGGAACACCGGGGAGCTGTTTTTT
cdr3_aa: CASSQPGRGNTGELFF

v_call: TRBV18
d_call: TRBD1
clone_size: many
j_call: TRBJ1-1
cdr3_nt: TGTGCCAGCTCTCAATCCGGGACAGGGCACATGAACACTGAAGCTTTCTTT
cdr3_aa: CASSQSGTGHMNTEAFF

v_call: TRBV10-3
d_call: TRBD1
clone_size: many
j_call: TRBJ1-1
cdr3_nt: TGTGCCATCAGCGGGACAGGGGGAGGAAACACTGAAGCTTTCTTT
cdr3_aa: CAISGTGGGNTEAFF

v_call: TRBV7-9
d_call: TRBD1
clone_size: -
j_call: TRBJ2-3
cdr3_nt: TGTGCCAGCAGCTTAGCGACAGGGGGCCCCTTCGGCGGCACAGATACGCAGTATTTT
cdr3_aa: CASSLATGGPFGGTDTQYF

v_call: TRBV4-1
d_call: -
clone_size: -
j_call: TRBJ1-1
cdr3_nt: TGCGCCAGCAGCCAAGATCCCGACTACACTGAAGCTTTCTTT
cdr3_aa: CASSQDPDYTEAFF

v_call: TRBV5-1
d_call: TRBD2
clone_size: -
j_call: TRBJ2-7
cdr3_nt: TGCGCCAGCAGCTACGGGGCGCTAGCGGACTTCTCCCACGAGCAGTACTTC
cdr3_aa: CASSYGALADFSHEQYF

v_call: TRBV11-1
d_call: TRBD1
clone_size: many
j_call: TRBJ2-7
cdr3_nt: TGTGCCACAAAGTACGGGACAGGGTCCTACGAGCAGTACTTC
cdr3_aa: CATKYGTGSYEQYF

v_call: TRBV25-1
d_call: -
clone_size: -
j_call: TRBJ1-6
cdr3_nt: TGTGCCAGCAGAAATACGGGGGGGACTAATTCACCCCTCCACTTT
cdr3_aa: CASRNTGGTNSPLHF

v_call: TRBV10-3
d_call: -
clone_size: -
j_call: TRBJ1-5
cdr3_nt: TGTGCCATCACCCGACAGGTCGGGGCAAATCAGCCCCAGCATTTT
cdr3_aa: CAITRQVGANQPQHF

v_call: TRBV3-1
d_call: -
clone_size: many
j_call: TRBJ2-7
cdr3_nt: TGTGCCAGCAGCCAAGCCTCGTACGAGCAGTACTTC
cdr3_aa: CASSQASYEQYF

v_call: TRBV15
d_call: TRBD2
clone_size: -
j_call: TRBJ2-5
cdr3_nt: TGTGCCACCAGCAGAGGGAAAGCGGGGGGGCCCCAAGAGACCCAGTACTTC
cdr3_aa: CATSRGKAGGPQETQYF

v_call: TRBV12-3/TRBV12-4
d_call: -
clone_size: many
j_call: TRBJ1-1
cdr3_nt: TGTGCCAGTTGCTGGGGGGTGCTCACTGAAGCTTTCTTT
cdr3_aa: CASCWGVLTEAFF